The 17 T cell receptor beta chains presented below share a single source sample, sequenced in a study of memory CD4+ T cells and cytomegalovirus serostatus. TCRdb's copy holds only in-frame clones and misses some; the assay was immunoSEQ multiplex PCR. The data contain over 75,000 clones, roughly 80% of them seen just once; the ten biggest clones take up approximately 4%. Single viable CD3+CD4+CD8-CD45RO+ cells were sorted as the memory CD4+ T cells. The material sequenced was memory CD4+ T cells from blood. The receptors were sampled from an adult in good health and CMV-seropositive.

This CDR3 is CASSTRSPTNEKLFF. As DNA, the CDR3 is TGTGCCAGCTCGACTAGGTCCCCCACTAATGAAAAACTGTTTTTT. This rearrangement joins TRBV18 to TRBJ1-4; no definite D call. The CDR3 covers 15 residues. The germline V gene encodes CDR1 KGHSH and CDR2 LQKENI. V was pared by 6 bases and J by 2 bases, with 13 bases between.

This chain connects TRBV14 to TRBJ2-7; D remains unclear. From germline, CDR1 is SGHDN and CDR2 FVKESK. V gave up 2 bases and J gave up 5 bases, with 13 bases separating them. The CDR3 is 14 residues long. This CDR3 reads CASSQSLSFDEQYF. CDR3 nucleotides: TGTGCCAGCAGCCAATCCTTGTCCTTCGACGAGCAGTACTTC.

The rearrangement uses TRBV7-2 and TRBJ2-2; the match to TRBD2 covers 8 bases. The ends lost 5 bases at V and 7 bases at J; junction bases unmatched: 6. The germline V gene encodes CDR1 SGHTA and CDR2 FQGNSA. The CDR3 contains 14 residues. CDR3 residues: CASSPGLVIGELFF. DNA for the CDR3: TGTGCCAGCAGCCCGGGACTAGTTATCGGGGAGCTGTTTTTT.

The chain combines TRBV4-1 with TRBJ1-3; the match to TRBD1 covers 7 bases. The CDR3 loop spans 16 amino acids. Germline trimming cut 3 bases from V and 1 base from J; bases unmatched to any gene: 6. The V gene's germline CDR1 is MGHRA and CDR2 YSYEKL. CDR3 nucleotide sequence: TGCGCCAGCAGCCACGAGGGACAGCCATCTGGAAACACCATATATTTT. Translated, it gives CASSHEGQPSGNTIYF.

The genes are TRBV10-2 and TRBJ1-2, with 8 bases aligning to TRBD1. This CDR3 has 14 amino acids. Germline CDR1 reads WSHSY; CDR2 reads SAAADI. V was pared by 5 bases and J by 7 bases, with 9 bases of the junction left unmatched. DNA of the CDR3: TGCGCCAGCAGTCGACAGGGGCAGTCTTTTGGCTACACCTTC. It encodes CASSRQGQSFGYTF.

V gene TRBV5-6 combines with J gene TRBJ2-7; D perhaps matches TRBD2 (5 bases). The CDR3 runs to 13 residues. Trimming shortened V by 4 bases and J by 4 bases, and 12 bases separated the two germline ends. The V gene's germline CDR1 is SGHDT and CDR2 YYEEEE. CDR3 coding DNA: TGTGCCAGCAGCCTACTAGGTACGTACGAGCAGTACTTC. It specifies CASSLLGTYEQYF.

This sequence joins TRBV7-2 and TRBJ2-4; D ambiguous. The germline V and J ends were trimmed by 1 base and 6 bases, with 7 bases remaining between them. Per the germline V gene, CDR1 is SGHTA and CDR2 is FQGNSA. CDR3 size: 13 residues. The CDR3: CASSLGWGNIQYF. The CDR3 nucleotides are TGTGCCAGCAGCTTAGGATGGGGAAACATTCAGTACTTC. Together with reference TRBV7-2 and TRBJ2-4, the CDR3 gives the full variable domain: GAGVSQSPSNKVTEKGKDVELRCDPISGHTALYWYRQSLGQGLEFLIYFQGNSAPDKSGLPSDRFSAERTGGSVSTLTIQRTQQEDSAVYLCASSLGWGNIQYFGAGTRLSVL.

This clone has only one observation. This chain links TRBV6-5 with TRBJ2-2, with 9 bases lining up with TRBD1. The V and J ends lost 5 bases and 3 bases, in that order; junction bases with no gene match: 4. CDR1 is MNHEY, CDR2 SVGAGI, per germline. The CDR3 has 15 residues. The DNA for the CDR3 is TGTGCCAGCAGTGGACAGGGGAGATACACCGGGGAGCTGTTTTTT. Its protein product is CASSGQGRYTGELFF.

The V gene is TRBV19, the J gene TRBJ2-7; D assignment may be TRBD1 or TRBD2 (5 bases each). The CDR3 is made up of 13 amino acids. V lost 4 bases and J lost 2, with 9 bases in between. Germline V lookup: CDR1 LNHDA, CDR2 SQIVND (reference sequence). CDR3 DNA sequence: TGTGCCAGTAGTAGGGACGGTACCTACGAGCAGTACTTC. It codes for CASSRDGTYEQYF.

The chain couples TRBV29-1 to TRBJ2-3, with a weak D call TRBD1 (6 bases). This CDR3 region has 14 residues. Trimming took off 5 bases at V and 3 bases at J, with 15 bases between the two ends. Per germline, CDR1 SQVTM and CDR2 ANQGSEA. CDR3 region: CSVLQAGATDTQYF. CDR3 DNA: TGCAGCGTTCTACAGGCAGGGGCGACAGATACGCAGTATTTT.

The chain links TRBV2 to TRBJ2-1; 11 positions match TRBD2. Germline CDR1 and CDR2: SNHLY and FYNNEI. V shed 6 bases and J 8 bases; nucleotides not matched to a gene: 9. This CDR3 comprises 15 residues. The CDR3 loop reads CASRILAGDGYEQFF. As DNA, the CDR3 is TGTGCCAGCAGGATACTAGCGGGAGATGGATATGAGCAGTTCTTC.

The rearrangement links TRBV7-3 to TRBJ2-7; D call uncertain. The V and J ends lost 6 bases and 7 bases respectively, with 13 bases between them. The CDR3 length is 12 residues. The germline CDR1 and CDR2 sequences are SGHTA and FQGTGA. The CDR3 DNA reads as TGTGCCAGCAGGCCTTCGAGAGGTGAGCAGTACTTC. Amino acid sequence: CASRPSRGEQYF. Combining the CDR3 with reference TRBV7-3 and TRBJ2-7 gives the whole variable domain GAGVSQTPSNKVTEKGKYVELRCDPISGHTALYWYRQSLGQGPEFLIYFQGTGAADDSGLPNDRFFAVRPEGSVSTLKIQRTERGDSAVYLCASRPSRGEQYFGPGTRLTVT.

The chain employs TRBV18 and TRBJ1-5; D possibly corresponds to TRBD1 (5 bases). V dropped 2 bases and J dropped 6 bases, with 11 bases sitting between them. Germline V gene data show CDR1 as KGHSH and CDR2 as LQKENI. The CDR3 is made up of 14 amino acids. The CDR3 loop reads CASSPNTGAQPQHF. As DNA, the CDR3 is TGTGCCAGCTCACCAAATACCGGGGCTCAGCCCCAGCATTTT.

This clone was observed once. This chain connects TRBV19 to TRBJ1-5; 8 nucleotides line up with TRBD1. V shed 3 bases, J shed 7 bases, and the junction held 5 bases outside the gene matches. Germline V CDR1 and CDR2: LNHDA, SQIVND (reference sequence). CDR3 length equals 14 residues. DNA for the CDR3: TGTGCCAGTAGTATGACAGGGGACTGGCAGCCCCAGCATTTT. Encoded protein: CASSMTGDWQPQHF.

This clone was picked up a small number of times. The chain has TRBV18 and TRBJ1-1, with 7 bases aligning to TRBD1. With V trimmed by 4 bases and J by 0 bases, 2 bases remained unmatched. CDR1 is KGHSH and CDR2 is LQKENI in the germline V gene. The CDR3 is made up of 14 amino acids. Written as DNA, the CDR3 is TGTGCCAGCTCACTGGACAGGTTGAACACTGAAGCTTTCTTT. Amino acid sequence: CASSLDRLNTEAFF.

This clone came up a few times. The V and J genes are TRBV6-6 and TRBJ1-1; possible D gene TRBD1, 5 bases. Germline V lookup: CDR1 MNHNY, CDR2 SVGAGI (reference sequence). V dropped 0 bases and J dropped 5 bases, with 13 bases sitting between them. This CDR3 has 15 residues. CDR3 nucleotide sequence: TGTGCCAGCAGTTACTCGGGGGGATTGGGAACTGAAGCTTTCTTT. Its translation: CASSYSGGLGTEAFF.

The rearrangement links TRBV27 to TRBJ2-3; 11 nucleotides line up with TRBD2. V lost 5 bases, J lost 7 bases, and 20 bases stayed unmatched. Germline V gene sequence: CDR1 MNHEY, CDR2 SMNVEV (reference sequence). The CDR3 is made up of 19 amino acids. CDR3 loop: CASSPLGLAEVWGIHTQYF. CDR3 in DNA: TGTGCCAGCAGTCCTTTGGGACTAGCGGAAGTGTGGGGTATACATACGCAGTATTTT.